These T cell receptor beta chains were read from a single sample in a study of T-cell reconstitution after alpha-beta-depleted transplantation in children. TCRdb used MiXCR to reprocess the PCR reads, holding one entry per CDR3 protein. Among under 250,000 distinct CDR3 sequences, about 7% were seen once, and the ten largest hold more than 5.5%. Here the sequenced sample was PBMCs, taken before TCRalphabeta/CD19-depleted stem cell transplant. These receptors were collected from a boy aged 2 to 10 with acute lymphoblastic leukemia, due to receive a stem cell transplant. Both conserved end residues are part of each CDR3. A D gene is named only where the DNA matches it firmly. Only part of the rows carry a size: once, few, many, or a class if the clone is expanded.

CDR3 length	V gene	J gene	D gene	clone size	CDR3 DNA	CDR3 protein
13	TRBV20-1	TRBJ1-4	TRBD1	many	TGCAGTGCGGAGGACAGGAGTTGGGAAAAACTGTTTTTT	CSAEDRSWEKLFF
16	TRBV7-8	TRBJ2-3	TRBD2	many	TGTGCCAGCAGCTTAGCGCCTAGCGGGGCTGGAGATACGCAGTATTTT	CASSLAPSGAGDTQYF
12	TRBV28	TRBJ2-7	-	many	TGTGCCAGCAGTCCTGGTTGGGCTAAGCAGTACTTC	CASSPGWAKQYF
15	TRBV24-1	TRBJ1-5	-	-	TGTGCCACCCAAAGAGGTAGGGGTGGCAATCAGCCCCAGCATTTT	CATQRGRGGNQPQHF
16	TRBV5-4	TRBJ2-1	-	many	TGTGCCAGCAGCTCCGAGGGTCCCCGGGGTGGCAATGAGCAGTTCTTC	CASSSEGPRGGNEQFF
12	TRBV29-1	TRBJ1-1	-	many	TGCAGCGTGGAGGGATGGAACACTGAAGCTTTCTTT	CSVEGWNTEAFF
13	TRBV7-9	TRBJ2-1	-	many	TGTGCCAGCAAAGCCCTCGAGTACAATGAGCAGTTCTTC	CASKALEYNEQFF
17	TRBV7-8	TRBJ2-1	TRBD2	few	TGTGCCAGCAGCTTAGGGGGAGGGACGGAGACGTACAATGAGCAGTTCTTC	CASSLGGGTETYNEQFF
15	TRBV12-5	TRBJ1-5	TRBD1	-	TGTGCTAGTGGTTCTGACAGGGGCCTGGATCAGCCCCAGCATTTT	CASGSDRGLDQPQHF
16	TRBV19	TRBJ1-4	-	-	TGTGCCAGTAGTATCCAGAAAACGGCGACTAATGAAAAACTGTTTTTT	CASSIQKTATNEKLFF
15	TRBV5-1	TRBJ2-3	TRBD2	many	TGCGCCAGCAGCTTGGGCGGGGGGGCCATCGATACGCAGTATTTT	CASSLGGGAIDTQYF
14	TRBV6-1	TRBJ1-1	-	few	TGTGCCACCACACCCCAGGGCCCGGGGACTGAAGCTTTCTTT	CATTPQGPGTEAFF
11	TRBV20-1	TRBJ2-3	-	many	TGCAGTGCTAGGTTCGGGGATACGCAGTATTTT	CSARFGDTQYF
15	TRBV3-1	TRBJ2-1	-	many	TGTGCCAGCAGCCAAGGCGACTGGAATTACAATGAGCAGTTCTTC	CASSQGDWNYNEQFF
16	TRBV28	TRBJ2-1	TRBD2	many	TGTGCCAGCAGTTTTCCAGCGGGGGTTATATACAATGAGCAGTTCTTC	CASSFPAGVIYNEQFF
13	TRBV27	TRBJ2-1	-	few	TGTGCCAGCAGTTTGGAGGGAGTCTCTGAGCAGTTCTTC	CASSLEGVSEQFF
20	TRBV5-1	TRBJ2-3	TRBD2	few	TGCGCCAGCAGCTTTCGCATTTGGGCGGGGGACCTACAAAGCACAGATACGCAGTATTTT	CASSFRIWAGDLQSTDTQYF
16	TRBV7-2	TRBJ2-5	TRBD2	many	TGTGCCAGCAGCTTAAGCGGGGGTCTTCCGAAAGAGACCCAGTACTTC	CASSLSGGLPKETQYF
14	TRBV3-1	TRBJ2-4	-	few	TGTGCCAGCAGAATAGTAGAAGTCAAAAACATTCAGTACTTC	CASRIVEVKNIQYF
12	TRBV6-5	TRBJ2-7	-	-	TGTGCCAGCAGGTCCGGGTCGGGCGAGCAGTACTTC	CASRSGSGEQYF
17	TRBV5-1	TRBJ2-5	-	many	TGCGCCAGCAGCTTACAGGGTTCGGGGCGCAAGTGGGAGACCCAGTACTTC	CASSLQGSGRKWETQYF
16	TRBV6-1	TRBJ2-1	-	few	TGTGCCAGCAATCAAGGATTAAGGCGGGCCTCCAATGAGCAGTTCTTC	CASNQGLRRASNEQFF
16	TRBV20-1	TRBJ2-5	TRBD2	many	TGCAGTGCTAGAGATTTTCCTAGCGGGGGTGGTGAGACCCAGTACTTC	CSARDFPSGGGETQYF
15	TRBV29-1	TRBJ1-1	-	many	TGCAGCGTTTCCCCTTTGAAGGGACCCTCCACTGAAGCTTTCTTT	CSVSPLKGPSTEAFF
13	TRBV28	TRBJ1-3	-	many	TGTGCCAGCGGCCTAACACCTGGAAACACCATATATTTT	CASGLTPGNTIYF
16	TRBV4-3	TRBJ1-3	-	-	TGCGCCAGCAGCCAGATAAGCTCGAGCTCTGGAAACACCATATATTTT	CASSQISSSSGNTIYF
14	TRBV3-1	TRBJ2-7	TRBD2	-	TGTGCCAGCAGCCCAACCGGGGGGGCCGGTGAGCAGTACTTC	CASSPTGGAGEQYF
18	TRBV25-1	TRBJ2-7	-	-	TGTGCCAGCAGTCAAAGGGGGCTAGCGGGCTTTGATTCCTACGAGCAGTACTTC	CASSQRGLAGFDSYEQYF
15	TRBV5-6	TRBJ2-2	TRBD1	-	TGTGCCAGCAGCGGGGACAGGGGTTATTCCGGGGAGCTGTTTTTT	CASSGDRGYSGELFF
13	TRBV6-4	TRBJ2-1	TRBD2	-	TGTGCCAGCAACCAACTAGCGTCGAATGAGCAGTTCTTC	CASNQLASNEQFF
15	TRBV4-3	TRBJ2-1	TRBD2	few	TGCGCCAGCAGCCAAGGCGGGAGGTGGTACAATGAGCAGTTCTTC	CASSQGGRWYNEQFF
18	TRBV5-1	TRBJ2-1	TRBD2	many	TGCGCCAGCAGCTTCCAGAGACTAGCGGGATCCCCCTACAATGAGCAGTTCTTC	CASSFQRLAGSPYNEQFF
14	TRBV3-1	TRBJ2-7	TRBD1	many	TGTGCCAGCAGCCCATGGGACAGTCAGGGCGAGCAGTACTTC	CASSPWDSQGEQYF
13	TRBV6-2/TRBV6-3	TRBJ1-1	-	many	TGTGCCAGCAGTTACGGGGCAGCGGCTGAAGCTTTCTTT	CASSYGAAAEAFF
17	TRBV9	TRBJ2-3	TRBD2	many	TGTGCCAGCAGCGTAGCTACCCTAGCGGGGGACACAGATACGCAGTATTTT	CASSVATLAGDTDTQYF
15	TRBV5-1	TRBJ1-1	-	many	TGCGCCAGCAGCTCGACCGGGATGGGGAACACTGAAGCTTTCTTT	CASSSTGMGNTEAFF
14	TRBV11-2	TRBJ2-7	-	-	TGTGCCAGCAGCTTAGATCCGGGGACGGGTGAGCAGTACTTC	CASSLDPGTGEQYF
16	TRBV20-1	TRBJ2-7	TRBD2	-	TGCAGTGCTAGTCCCGGACTAGCGGGAAGTATCTACGAGCAGTACTTC	CSASPGLAGSIYEQYF
17	TRBV6-5	TRBJ1-2	-	few	TGTGCCAGCAGTTACACCGTTGTAGGGTATAATAGCTATGGCTACACCTTC	CASSYTVVGYNSYGYTF
13	TRBV29-1	TRBJ2-7	-	many	TGCAGCGTTGAGGACAGACACTCCTACGAGCAGTACTTC	CSVEDRHSYEQYF
12	TRBV29-1	TRBJ2-7	TRBD1	many	TGCAGCGTTGGGACAGGGGCCTACGAGCAGTACTTC	CSVGTGAYEQYF
13	TRBV28	TRBJ2-3	-	few	TGTGCCAGCAGTAAAACCGGTACAGATACGCAGTATTTT	CASSKTGTDTQYF
15	TRBV10-3	TRBJ2-7	-	many	TGTGCCATCAGTGAGGAAGCGGGTAGCTCCTACGAGCAGTACTTC	CAISEEAGSSYEQYF
17	TRBV20-1	TRBJ2-7	TRBD1	many	TGCAGTGCTAGACCCGTAGACAGGGGCATTTACGTTTACGAGCAGTACTTC	CSARPVDRGIYVYEQYF
15	TRBV20-1	TRBJ2-1	-	few	TGCAGTGCTAGTAGCGGTCTCGGGATGGATAATGAGCAGTTCTTC	CSASSGLGMDNEQFF
13	TRBV10-3	TRBJ2-5	-	many	TGTGCCATCAGTGAGGACAGGGAGGGGACCCAGTACTTC	CAISEDREGTQYF
15	TRBV6-5	TRBJ1-5	-	few	TGTGCCAGCAGTTGGAAGGGGGTGAAGGGTCAGCCCCAGCATTTT	CASSWKGVKGQPQHF
14	TRBV27	TRBJ2-4	-	many	TGTGCCAGCAGTCTAAGACAGGCAAAGGACATTCAGTACTTC	CASSLRQAKDIQYF
10	TRBV29-1	TRBJ2-3	-	many	TGCAGCGCCGGAGGGGGTACGCAGTATTTT	CSAGGGTQYF